This record covers a single TCR beta chain. Its antigen is currently not known. One base away there is no much larger clone; base qualities are not given. This record belongs to a study of cytomegalovirus exposure and HLA in healthy donors (TCRdb year 2017). With regard to the full study: According to an earlier analysis of 550 to 750 of the donors, some 180 million T cells yielded 95 million to 140 million unique TCR beta sequences and 276 Gb of sequence data. An early release that covered about 640 HLA-typed donors contained approximately 300 gigabases of sequencing data and around 80 million unique TCR sequences. Among the roughly 400 genotyped donors, around 81% belonged to the genetic ancestry cluster associated with self-reported Caucasian donors. The study aimed to test whether cataloging public T cell receptors could reveal signatures of past pathogen exposure. The study used immunosequencing to profile the T cell repertoires of 666 subjects and linked those repertoires to cytomegalovirus serostatus. A separate validation cohort of approximately 120 different subjects was used in addition to the 666-subject first cohort. High-throughput TCR immunosequencing, statistical association of individual TCRs with disease status, and machine learning were combined to predict cytomegalovirus infection status. A later analysis re-examined previously published TCR beta repertoires from roughly 720 donors and added high-resolution HLA genotyping to investigate patterns of TCR occurrence. Rather than drawing on any new phenotypic data, the later analysis identified candidate immune exposures from TCR beta sequences and the way those sequences occurred across donors. An earlier analysis of 500 to 750 of the donors applied high-throughput TCR beta sequencing to assess whether each TCR beta V gene segment acted as functional or pseudogenic. Alongside the repertoire data, information on donor age, sex, ethnicity and CMV serostatus was compiled. A later genetic analysis used genome-wide SNP genotypes for about three fifths of the 666 donors, treating that subset as a discovery cohort. Every repertoire in the discovery cohort had been generated on one and the same sequencing platform. HLA typing included class I and class II loci at four-digit resolution. Typing coverage varied by locus: roughly 629-630 donors for A, B, C, DRB1 and DQB1; roughly 510 for DQA1; approximately 570 for DPA1; roughly 450 for DPB1. Because of strong linkage in the cohort, four or five DR-DQ haplotypes were treated as single units for association and clustering. Among roughly 400 genotyped donors of the cohort, an average of about 220,000 unique TCR beta nucleotide sequences was sequenced per donor, of which about 20% were non-productive.

The cohort comprised 550 to 700 healthy bone marrow donors. All cohort members were sampled while nominally healthy, although unrecorded immune exposures were likely present. The donor tested CMV seronegative, placing the donor among the 350 or so seronegative members of the cohort. A peripheral blood sample was collected from each donor, and TCR beta sequencing was performed on peripheral blood mononuclear cells. Genomic DNA was extracted from the blood cell samples with the Qiagen DNeasy Blood Extraction Kit. What the study reported, not specific to this receptor: The only immune exposure information available for the cohort was CMV serostatus. The authors suggested that the approach could potentially be generalized to other disease states and immunological phenotypes. According to a later analysis, most CMV-associated TCR beta chains appeared to be HLA-restricted, and the HLA associations seemed to be driven largely by CMV exposure. Compared with the 666-donor mean, donors in an Asian-associated ancestry cluster had fewer N-insertions in productive TCRs, according to a later genetic analysis. The study gave a list of some 150 TCR beta chains associated with cytomegalovirus. Linkage disequilibrium might explain the correlated functional status among segregating V segments, but an unknown experimental factor could not be excluded. This cohort had only TCR beta chains sequenced, and the lack of alpha or paired-chain data limited which features could be detected. The presence/absence analyses assumed that sequencing depth was roughly uniform across donors, and that assumption may not be true. In a later analysis, over 15,000 TCR beta sequences were associated with specific HLA alleles at a false discovery rate of 0.05. The 87-base-pair reads could not distinguish some IMGT-functional V segments, including TRBV6-2 and TRBV6-3, so those segments were excluded. A further reported finding was that TCR beta sequences accurately predicted the HLA-A and HLA-B alleles for most subjects in the first cohort. While some public TCRs were present in many individuals, most TCR sequences turned up only very rarely across donors. In vitro tests confirmed that a few of the cytomegalovirus-associated TCR beta chains recognize cytomegalovirus antigens. A later genetic analysis associated a missense DCLRE1C variant with V-gene and J-gene trimming of TCR beta chains, and an independent cohort replicated the association. Because HLA typing was unavailable for some donors at each locus, only the typed subset was used in association tests. Assigning TCR associations to individual alleles was difficult when HLA alleles, especially DR and DQ, strongly co-occurred. Broadly in line with IMGT annotations, most TCR beta V segments showed up in productive rearrangements about 87% or about 30% of the time in an earlier analysis of 450 to 750 of the donors. A later analysis reported that several top co-occurrence clusters appeared linked to parvovirus B19, influenza, CMV and Epstein-Barr virus. Over 15 rarely observed V segments, including chromosome 9 orphons, were excluded from the earlier analysis of a few hundred of the donors because counts were too low. Compared with equally common non-associated chains, HLA-associated TCR beta chains in a later analysis were more clonally expanded and had lower generation probabilities. According to a later analysis, TCR association rates differed among HLA loci, with DRB1 alleles showing the most associated TCRs and HLA-C alleles showing the fewest. The classifier was reported to diagnose cytomegalovirus status with high specificity and sensitivity in both the original cohort and the validation cohort. The sequencing pipeline was judged likely to have produced a cluster of highly shared sequence variants as a technical artifact.

The V and J ends are trimmed by 3 bases and 0 bases, leaving 12 bases between them. CDR1 and CDR2, looked up from the germline V gene, are SGDLS and YYNGEE. The CDR3 starts with the cysteine, ends with the phenylalanine, and has 15 residues. Just the 45-base CDR3 DNA is kept, in frame starting at base 1. The library was made by the immunoSEQ multiplex PCR assay. A mixture of 60 forward primers for TCR Vbeta segments and 13 reverse primers for TCR Jbeta segments was used in the multiplex PCR. The CDR3 region of rearranged TCR beta genes was amplified from genomic DNA by a multiplex PCR assay. The amplified TCR beta libraries were sequenced on the Illumina HiSeq System as 87-base-pair reads. The original methods were these. A later analysis counted around 72 million unique TCR beta chains across the 550 to 700 repertoires, and 9 million to 14 million of these chains were shared by at least two donors. A nearest-neighbor algorithm error-corrected the raw reads and collapsed the reads into unique sequences, merging closely related sequences to remove PCR and sequencing errors. To assign V, D and J gene segments, CDR3 sequences were aligned to IMGT reference sequences. For a sequence to be retained, a match of at least six nucleotides was required to both a V gene segment and a J gene segment. Rearrangements were classified as productive when the CDR3 lacked stop codons and remained in frame with V and J, and all other rearrangements were classified as non-productive. CDR3 was defined by IMGT convention, running from the second conserved V-encoded cysteine to the conserved J-encoded phenylalanine. In an earlier analysis of around 640 of the donors, sequences lacking an unambiguous match to a single V gene segment were excluded. In an earlier analysis of approximately 610 of the donors, V segments were called functional above 56.7% productive rearrangements and were called segregating when the between-donor standard deviation exceeded 5%. A statistical classification framework was developed to diagnose cytomegalovirus status using the catalog of TCR beta chain sequences. In a later analysis, TCR nucleotide sequences were compared against IMGT/GENE-DB human TR gene sequences so that V and J genes could be assigned. The TCRdist pipeline was used in a later analysis to assign CDR3 sequences and most-parsimonious VDJ recombination scenarios. A later analysis defined each TCR beta chain by its CDR3 amino acid sequence plus V-gene family, and excluded reads lacking a unique V-gene family. In a later analysis, 450 to 600 highly shared, low-generation-probability nucleotide sequences were removed to address suspected cross-contamination and a sequencing artifact. In a later analysis, a clonal expansion index was calculated for each public chain from normalized within-repertoire ranks of inferred template counts. In a later analysis, generation probabilities were computed using a VDJ recombination model fitted to out-of-frame rearrangements, and the results were checked against IGoR. Hypergeometric tests were used in a later analysis to score TCR-TCR, TCR-HLA and TCR-CMV co-occurrence, with a repertoire-size bias correction applied to the TCR pairs. A later analysis estimated false discovery rates by permuting HLA or CMV assignments 20 times. In a later analysis, co-occurring TCRs were grouped using DBSCAN, and TCRdist sequence similarity was added for clustering within HLA-allele-positive subsets. Co-occurrence clustering excluded repertoires with fewer than 30,000 or more than 120,000 public chains, plus five with anomalous nucleotide sharing. TCRdb limited this immuneACCESS table to in-frame rearrangements with V and J called. A share of clones is missing; checked studies link under half to unresolved V genes, and the rest is unexplained. The D gene and trimming were derived from the DNA, and the V and J assignments and clone size from that table. Within this sample are some 54,000 clones, with around 82% of them counted one time only. The ten most abundant clones make up less than 7% of the sample.

Sequenced material: PBMCs. This TCR was sampled from a male donor in good health and CMV-seronegative. The rearrangement joined TRBV9 to TRBJ1-1; the D gene assignment is ambiguous. The CDR3 in this case is CASSDQRGVNTEAFF. The bases read TGTGCCAGCAGCGATCAGCGGGGAGTGAACACTGAAGCTTTCTTT.